This T cell receptor beta chain was captured by sequencing in a study of neurological immune-mediated disorders. Overall study findings and caveats: Multiple sclerosis, the disease with the least TCR clonal expansion, fell below healthy controls, whereas HTLV-1-associated myelopathy showed the most.

Germline CDR1 SGHAT, CDR2 FQNNGV. The CDR3 is made up of 15 amino acids. Trimming took off 7 bases at V and 6 bases at J, with 18 bases between the two ends. The table lists this clonotype with many counts. Antigen unknown. The cDNA came from 5'RACE, which used 10-nucleotide random UMIs. A single record per CDR3 protein comes from TCRdb applying MiXCR to the 5' RACE reads. The data show 60,000 to 85,000 distinct CDR3 sequences, about 5% seen once. This receptor was taken from a woman in her 30s with multiple sclerosis. Material for sequencing was PBMCs. J is TRBJ2-2 and V is TRBV11-2; D remains ambiguous. The CDR3 bases are TGTGCCAGCACCCAGCTGGTTGGGATCGCCGGGGAGCTGTTTTTT. It yields the protein CASTQLVGIAGELFF.